A selection of T cell receptor beta chains follows, all from one sample in a study of blood T cell repertoires in COVID-19. Sequencing used immunoSEQ multiplex PCR; TCRdb keeps in-frame clones, though not all of them. The sample has 250,000 to 300,000 clones, 70% to 90% seen once. The specimen was peripheral blood. These receptors were taken from a man between 60 and 75 years old who had recovered from COVID-19. Both conserved end residues are part of each CDR3. The D gene is left open where the match is weak. Some rows mark clone size as missing; the rest say once, few, many or name a class of expanded clone.

CASSYPTGTNTEAFF | TGCGCCAGCAGCTACCCGACAGGGACGAACACTGAAGCTTTCTTT | TRBV5-1 | . | TRBJ1-1 | TRBD1
CASRVTGSNEQYF | TGCGCCAGCAGGGTTACAGGGTCCAACGAGCAGTACTTC | TRBV10-2 | . | TRBJ2-7 | .
CASNLFPGGRDTQYF | TGTGCCAGCAACTTATTCCCAGGGGGGAGAGATACGCAGTATTTT | TRBV7-9 | . | TRBJ2-3 | .
CASSLQGAVISYGYTF | TGTGCCAGCAGCCTACAGGGGGCGGTTATAAGCTATGGCTACACCTTC | TRBV3-1/TRBV3-2 | once | TRBJ1-2 | TRBD1
CASRGGTRGYEQYF | TGTGCCAGCAGAGGAGGGACGAGAGGCTACGAGCAGTACTTC | TRBV6-5 | . | TRBJ2-7 | .
CASSPDRGFNTEAFF | TGTGCCAGCAGTCCCGACAGGGGTTTTAACACTGAAGCTTTCTTT | TRBV6-6 | . | TRBJ1-1 | TRBD1
CASTDRELGYTF | TGTGCCAGCACCGACAGGGAATTGGGCTACACCTTC | TRBV28 | . | TRBJ1-2 | TRBD1
CASSLAGGTDYGYTF | TGTGCCAGCAGCTTGGCCGGGGGTACGGACTATGGCTACACCTTC | TRBV5-4 | . | TRBJ1-2 | .
CARTPLRGQTNTGELFF | TGTGCCAGGACCCCACTAAGGGGACAGACGAACACCGGGGAGCTGTTTTTT | TRBV19 | few | TRBJ2-2 | TRBD1
CASSDWTSGTTDTQYF | TGTGCCAGCAGTGATTGGACTAGCGGGACTACAGATACGCAGTATTTT | TRBV6-1 | . | TRBJ2-3 | TRBD2
CASSTTSGTDTQYF | TGTGCCAGTAGTACAACTAGCGGGACAGATACGCAGTATTTT | TRBV19 | . | TRBJ2-3 | TRBD2
CAWRAVGTRSPLHF | TGTGCCTGGAGAGCGGTTGGTACCCGCTCACCCCTCCACTTT | TRBV30 | few | TRBJ1-6 | .
CASSLGGGTPNEQYF | TGTGCCAGCAGCTTAGGGGGAGGGACCCCCAACGAGCAGTACTTC | TRBV7-9 | . | TRBJ2-7 | TRBD2
CASGRDRGLETQYF | TGTGCCAGCGGTAGGGACAGGGGGCTAGAGACCCAGTACTTC | TRBV2 | once | TRBJ2-5 | TRBD1
CACPGLAGGIYNEQFF | TGTGCTTGCCCGGGTCTAGCGGGAGGAATCTACAATGAGCAGTTCTTC | TRBV30 | . | TRBJ2-1 | TRBD2
CASSGTTGVYSPLHF | TGTGCCAGCAGTGGGACGACAGGAGTCTATTCACCCCTCCACTTT | TRBV2 | few | TRBJ1-6 | .
CATRRGRGTYEQYF | TGTGCCACCAGGAGGGGAAGGGGGACCTACGAGCAGTACTTC | TRBV24-1 | . | TRBJ2-7 | .
CASSPPEGANGYTF | TGTGCCAGCAGCCCCCCGGAGGGGGCTAATGGCTACACCTTC | TRBV7-9 | . | TRBJ1-2 | TRBD1
CASSQGQGNQPQHF | TGTGCCAGCTCACAGGGACAGGGAAATCAGCCCCAGCATTTT | TRBV18 | once | TRBJ1-5 | TRBD1
CASSFRTSNTGELFF | TGTGCCAGCAGCTTTAGGACATCAAACACCGGGGAGCTGTTTTTT | TRBV7-6 | . | TRBJ2-2 | .
CASSVGGQGARETQYF | TGTGCCAGCAGCGTAGGGGGACAGGGGGCGCGAGAGACCCAGTACTTC | TRBV9 | . | TRBJ2-5 | TRBD1
CASSNLAGGLADTQYF | TGTGCCAGCAGTAACCTAGCGGGAGGGCTCGCAGATACGCAGTATTTT | TRBV27 | . | TRBJ2-3 | TRBD2
CASSLPGGVNQPQHF | TGTGCCAGCAGCTTGCCAGGGGGCGTAAATCAGCCCCAGCATTTT | TRBV5-8 | . | TRBJ1-5 | TRBD1
CASSLGTGNSPLHF | TGCGCCAGCAGCTTAGGGACAGGGAATTCACCCCTCCACTTT | TRBV5-1 | . | TRBJ1-6 | TRBD1
CASSLTGGNQPQHF | TGTGCCAGCAGTTTGACAGGGGGCAATCAGCCCCAGCATTTT | TRBV28 | . | TRBJ1-5 | TRBD1
CACLGRGPYEQYF | TGTGCCTGCCTCGGGCGGGGACCCTACGAGCAGTACTTC | TRBV30 | . | TRBJ2-7 | .
CASSILGTQYF | TGTGCCAGTAGTATACTAGGAACGCAGTATTTT | TRBV19 | . | TRBJ2-3 | .
CASSLARHRTEAFF | TGTGCCAGCAGCTTAGCGAGACACCGGACTGAAGCTTTCTTT | TRBV7-2 | . | TRBJ1-1 | .
CASIPVSSYEQYF | TGTGCCAGCATCCCGGTTAGCTCCTACGAGCAGTACTTC | TRBV6-5 | . | TRBJ2-7 | .
CASSLVQSGELFF | TGTGCCAGCAGCTTAGTTCAATCCGGGGAGCTGTTTTTT | TRBV11-2 | . | TRBJ2-2 | .
CASSAGTSGGRPEQFF | TGTGCCAGCAGCGCGGGGACTAGCGGGGGGAGGCCTGAGCAGTTCTTC | TRBV5-4 | . | TRBJ2-1 | TRBD2
CASSQREKLFF | TGTGCCAGCAGCCAACGTGAAAAACTGTTTTTT | TRBV3-1/TRBV3-2 | . | TRBJ1-4 | .
CASSRTGQEQYF | TGTGCCAGCAGTAGGACAGGGCAAGAGCAGTACTTC | TRBV6-5 | once | TRBJ2-7 | TRBD1
CASSLTFRGSASPLHF | TGTGCCAGCAGTTTAACGTTTAGGGGTTCTGCTTCACCCCTCCACTTT | TRBV27 | . | TRBJ1-6 | .
CASSLGGRDQPQHF | TGTGCCAGCAGCTTAGGGGGGAGGGATCAGCCCCAGCATTTT | TRBV7-9 | . | TRBJ1-5 | .
CAISESGPTYGYTF | TGTGCCATCAGTGAGTCTGGGCCTACCTATGGCTACACCTTC | TRBV10-3 | . | TRBJ1-2 | .
CASSPVSTGELFF | TGTGCCAGCTCACCAGTCAGCACCGGGGAGCTGTTTTTT | TRBV18 | few | TRBJ2-2 | .
CASSPLDGSHNEQFF | TGTGCCAGCTCTCCTCTCGACGGGAGCCACAATGAGCAGTTCTTC | TRBV18 | . | TRBJ2-1 | .
CASSPQLGANVLTF | TGTGCCAGCTCACCACAGCTCGGGGCCAACGTCCTGACTTTC | TRBV18 | . | TRBJ2-6 | .
CASSNSWDTQYF | TGTGCCAGCAGTAACTCTTGGGATACGCAGTATTTT | TRBV27 | . | TRBJ2-3 | .